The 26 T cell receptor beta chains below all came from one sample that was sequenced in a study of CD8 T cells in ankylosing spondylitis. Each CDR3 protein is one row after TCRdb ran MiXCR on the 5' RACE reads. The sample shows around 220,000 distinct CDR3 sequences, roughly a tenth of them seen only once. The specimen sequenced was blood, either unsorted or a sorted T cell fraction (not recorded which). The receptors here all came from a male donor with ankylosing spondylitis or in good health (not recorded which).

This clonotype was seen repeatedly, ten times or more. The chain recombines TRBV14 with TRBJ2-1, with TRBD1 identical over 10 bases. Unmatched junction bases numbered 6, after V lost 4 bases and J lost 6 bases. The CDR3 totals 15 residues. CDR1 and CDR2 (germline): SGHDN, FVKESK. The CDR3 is CASSRQGAQLNEQFF. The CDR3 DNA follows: TGTGCCAGCAGCCGACAGGGGGCACAGCTCAATGAGCAGTTCTTC.

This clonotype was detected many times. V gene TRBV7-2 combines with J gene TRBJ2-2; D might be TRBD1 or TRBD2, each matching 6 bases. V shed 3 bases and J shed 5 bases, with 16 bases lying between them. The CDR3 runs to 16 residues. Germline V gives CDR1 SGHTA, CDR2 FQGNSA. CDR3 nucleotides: TGTGCCAGCAGCTTCGGCAGGGGCCGGGGGACCGGGGAGCTGTTTTTT. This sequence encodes CASSFGRGRGTGELFF.

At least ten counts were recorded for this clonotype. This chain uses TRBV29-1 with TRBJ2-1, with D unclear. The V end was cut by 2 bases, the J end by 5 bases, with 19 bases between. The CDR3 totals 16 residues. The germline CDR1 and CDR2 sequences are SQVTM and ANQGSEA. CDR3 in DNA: TGCAGCGTTGAATCCCCTCTTCTAGGGCCCGACAATGAGCAGTTCTTC. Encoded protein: CSVESPLLGPDNEQFF.

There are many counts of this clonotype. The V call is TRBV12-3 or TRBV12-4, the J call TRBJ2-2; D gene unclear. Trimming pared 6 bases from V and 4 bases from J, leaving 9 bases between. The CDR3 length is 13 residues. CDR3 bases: TGTGCCAGCAGAATACGGTCCACCGGGGAGCTGTTTTTT. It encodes CASRIRSTGELFF.

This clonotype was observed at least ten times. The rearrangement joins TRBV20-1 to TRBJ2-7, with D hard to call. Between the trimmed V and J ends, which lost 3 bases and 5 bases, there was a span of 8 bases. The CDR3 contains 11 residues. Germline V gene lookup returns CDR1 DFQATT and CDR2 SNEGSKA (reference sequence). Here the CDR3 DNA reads TGCAGTGCTAGTCTTGGCAACGAGCAGTACTTC. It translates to CSASLGNEQYF.

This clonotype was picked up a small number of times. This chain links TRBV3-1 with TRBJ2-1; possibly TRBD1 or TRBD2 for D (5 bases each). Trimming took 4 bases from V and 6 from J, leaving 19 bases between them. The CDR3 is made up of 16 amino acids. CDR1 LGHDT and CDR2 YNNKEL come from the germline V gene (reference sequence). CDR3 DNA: TGTGCCAGCAGCCCTCAAGAGGGGCTAGTAGTCAATGAGCAGTTCTTC. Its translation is CASSPQEGLVVNEQFF.

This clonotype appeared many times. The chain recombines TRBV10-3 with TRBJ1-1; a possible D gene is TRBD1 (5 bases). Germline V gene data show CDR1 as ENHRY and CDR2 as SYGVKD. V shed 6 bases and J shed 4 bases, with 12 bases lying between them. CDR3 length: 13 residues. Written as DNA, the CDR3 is TGTGCCATCAGGCCGGACAAGGTCACTGAAGCTTTCTTT. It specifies CAIRPDKVTEAFF.

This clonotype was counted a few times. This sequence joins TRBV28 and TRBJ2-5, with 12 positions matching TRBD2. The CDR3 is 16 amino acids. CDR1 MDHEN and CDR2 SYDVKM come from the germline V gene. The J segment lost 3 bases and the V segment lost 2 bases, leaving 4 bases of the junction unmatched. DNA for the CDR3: TGTGCCAGCAGTTTAAGGACTAGCGGGGTTAAAGAGACCCAGTACTTC. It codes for CASSLRTSGVKETQYF.

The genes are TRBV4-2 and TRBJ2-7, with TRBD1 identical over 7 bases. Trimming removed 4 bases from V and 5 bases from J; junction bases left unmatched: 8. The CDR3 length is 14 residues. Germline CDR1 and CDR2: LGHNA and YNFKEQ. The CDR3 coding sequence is TGTGCCAGCAGCCCCCGACAGGGCGGCCACGAGCAGTACTTC. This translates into CASSPRQGGHEQYF.

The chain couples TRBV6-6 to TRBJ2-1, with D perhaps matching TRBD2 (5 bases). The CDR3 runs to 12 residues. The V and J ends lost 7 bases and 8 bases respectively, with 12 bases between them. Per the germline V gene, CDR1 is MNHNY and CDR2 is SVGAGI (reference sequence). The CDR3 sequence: CASNEWTDEQFF. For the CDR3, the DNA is TGTGCCAGCAATGAATGGACTGATGAGCAGTTCTTC.

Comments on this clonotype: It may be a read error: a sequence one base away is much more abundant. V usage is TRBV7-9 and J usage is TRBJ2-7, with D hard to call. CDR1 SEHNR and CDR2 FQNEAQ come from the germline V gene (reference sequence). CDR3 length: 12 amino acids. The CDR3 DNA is TGTCCCAGCAGCGCCACCGATTACGAGCAGTACTTC. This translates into CPSSATDYEQYF.

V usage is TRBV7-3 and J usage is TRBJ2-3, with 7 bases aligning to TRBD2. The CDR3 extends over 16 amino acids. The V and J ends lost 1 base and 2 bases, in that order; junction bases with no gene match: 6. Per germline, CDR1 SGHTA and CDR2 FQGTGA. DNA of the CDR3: TGTGCCAGCAGCTTAAGGGGGGGGTCAGTCACAGATACGCAGTATTTT. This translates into CASSLRGGSVTDTQYF.

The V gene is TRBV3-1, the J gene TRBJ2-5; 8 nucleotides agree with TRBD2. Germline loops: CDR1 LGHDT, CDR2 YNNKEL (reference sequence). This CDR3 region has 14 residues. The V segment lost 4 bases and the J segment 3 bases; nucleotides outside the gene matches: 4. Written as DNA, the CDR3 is TGTGCCAGCAGCCGCGGACTAGCAGAAGAGACCCAGTACTTC. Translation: CASSRGLAEETQYF.

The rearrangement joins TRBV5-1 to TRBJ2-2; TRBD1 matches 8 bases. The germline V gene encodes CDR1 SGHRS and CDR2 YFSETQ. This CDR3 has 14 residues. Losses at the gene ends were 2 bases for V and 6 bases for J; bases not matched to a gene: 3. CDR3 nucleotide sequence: TGCGCCAGCAGCTTAAAACAGGGGGCCGGGGAGCTGTTTTTT. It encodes CASSLKQGAGELFF.

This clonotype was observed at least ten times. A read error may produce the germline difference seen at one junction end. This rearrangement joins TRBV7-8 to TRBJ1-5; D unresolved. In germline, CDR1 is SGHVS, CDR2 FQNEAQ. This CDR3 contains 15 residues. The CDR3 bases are TGTGCCAGCAGCCTAGCCGGACGGAGCAATCAGCCCCAGCATTTT. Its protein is CASSLAGRSNQPQHF.

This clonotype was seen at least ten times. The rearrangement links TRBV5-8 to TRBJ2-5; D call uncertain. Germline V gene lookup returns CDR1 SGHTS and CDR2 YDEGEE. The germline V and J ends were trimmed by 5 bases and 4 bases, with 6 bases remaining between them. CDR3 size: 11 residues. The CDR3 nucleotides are TGTGCCAGCAGAGGAAGAGAGACCCAGTACTTC. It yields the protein CASRGRETQYF.

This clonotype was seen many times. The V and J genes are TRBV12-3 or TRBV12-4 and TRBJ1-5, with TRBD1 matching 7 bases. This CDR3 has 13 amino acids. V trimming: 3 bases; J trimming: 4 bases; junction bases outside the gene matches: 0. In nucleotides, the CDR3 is TGTGCCAGCAGTTTGGGACAGAATCAGCCCCAGCATTTT. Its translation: CASSLGQNQPQHF.

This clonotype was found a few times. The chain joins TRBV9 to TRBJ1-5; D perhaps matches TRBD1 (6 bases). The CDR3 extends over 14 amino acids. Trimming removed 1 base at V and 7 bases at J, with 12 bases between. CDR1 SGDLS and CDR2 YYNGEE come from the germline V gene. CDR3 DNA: TGTGCCAGCAGCGTAACGGGGGGGGGCCAGCCCCAGCATTTT. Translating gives CASSVTGGGQPQHF.

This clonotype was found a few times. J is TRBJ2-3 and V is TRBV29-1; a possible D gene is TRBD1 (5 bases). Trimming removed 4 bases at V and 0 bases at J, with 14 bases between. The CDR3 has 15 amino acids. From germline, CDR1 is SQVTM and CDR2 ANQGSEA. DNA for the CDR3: TGCAGCGTTGGGCAGGGATCTGCTAGCACAGATACGCAGTATTTT. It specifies CSVGQGSASTDTQYF.

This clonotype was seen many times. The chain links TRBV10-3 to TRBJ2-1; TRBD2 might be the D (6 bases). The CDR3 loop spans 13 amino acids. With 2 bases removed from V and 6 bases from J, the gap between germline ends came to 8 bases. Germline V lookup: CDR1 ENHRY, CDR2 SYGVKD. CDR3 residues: CAISEPGGNEQFF. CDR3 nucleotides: TGTGCCATCAGTGAGCCCGGGGGCAATGAGCAGTTCTTC.

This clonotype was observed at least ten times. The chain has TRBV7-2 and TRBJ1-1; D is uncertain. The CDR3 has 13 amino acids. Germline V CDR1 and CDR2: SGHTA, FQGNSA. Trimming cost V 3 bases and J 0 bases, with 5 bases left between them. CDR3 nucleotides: TGTGCCAGCAGCTTCACACTGAACACTGAAGCTTTCTTT. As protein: CASSFTLNTEAFF.

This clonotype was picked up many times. The CDR3 nucleotides are TGTGCCAGCAGTGGATCCCCTCTGGGAGGGGGGGAGCTGTTTTTT. Translation gives CASSGSPLGGGELFF. The rearrangement joins TRBV25-1 to TRBJ2-2, with 7 bases identical to TRBD2. Germline lookup yields CDR1 MGHDK and CDR2 SYGVNS. Losses at the gene ends were 4 bases for V and 8 bases for J; bases not matched to a gene: 10. The CDR3 spans 15 residues.

The CDR3 loop is CSVGRTGELRETQYF. Written as DNA, the CDR3 is TGCAGCGTTGGAAGGACAGGAGAACTCAGGGAGACCCAGTACTTC. The V gene is TRBV29-1, the J gene TRBJ2-5; TRBD1 matches 7 bases. Germline V lookup: CDR1 SQVTM, CDR2 ANQGSEA. The V segment lost 4 bases and the J segment 5 bases; nucleotides outside the gene matches: 13. There are 15 residues in the CDR3.

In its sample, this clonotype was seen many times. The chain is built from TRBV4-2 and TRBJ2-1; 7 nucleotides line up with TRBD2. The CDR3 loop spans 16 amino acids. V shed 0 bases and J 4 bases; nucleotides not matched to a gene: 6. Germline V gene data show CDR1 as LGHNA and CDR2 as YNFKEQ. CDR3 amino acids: CASSQELGGVYNEQFF. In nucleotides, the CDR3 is TGTGCCAGCAGCCAAGAGCTGGGGGGGGTATACAATGAGCAGTTCTTC.

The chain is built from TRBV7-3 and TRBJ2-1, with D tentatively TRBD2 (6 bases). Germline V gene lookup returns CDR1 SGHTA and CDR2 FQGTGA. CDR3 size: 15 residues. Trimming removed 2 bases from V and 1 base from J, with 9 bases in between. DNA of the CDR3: TGTGCCAGCAGCTTACGCGGGGAATCCTACAATGAGCAGTTCTTC. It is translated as CASSLRGESYNEQFF.

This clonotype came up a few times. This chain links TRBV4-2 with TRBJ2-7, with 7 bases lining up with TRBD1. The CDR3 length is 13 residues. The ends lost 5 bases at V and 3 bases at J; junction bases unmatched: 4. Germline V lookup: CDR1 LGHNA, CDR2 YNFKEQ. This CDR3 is CASSNGQDYEQYF. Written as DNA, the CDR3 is TGTGCCAGCAGCAATGGACAGGACTACGAGCAGTACTTC.